This TCR beta chain is from a study of CD8+CD57+ T cells in acquired aplastic anemia. Study-wide results and limits: Patients and controls turned out to have 25 to 35 CD8+ CDR3 sequences in common.

Germline CDR1 SGDLS, CDR2 YYNGEE. Trimming at V came to 3 bases and at J to 4 bases, leaving 5 bases not matched to a gene. CDR3 size: 16 residues. Individuals selected for sequencing had exhibited CD8+CD57+ cell expansion on flow cytometry. Patients had undergone no therapy by the time their blood was sampled. This clonotype was recorded only once. What it recognizes is unknown. TCR beta VDJ and CDR3 profiling used genomic DNA as template. TCRdb ran MiXCR on the reads and lists one entry per CDR3 protein. In the table there are some 200,000 distinct CDR3 sequences, 65% of which are singletons. This rearrangement joins TRBV9 to TRBJ2-2; 11 nucleotides agree with TRBD2. The sample taken for sequencing was sorted CD4+, CD8+, or CD8+CD57+ T cells (not recorded which) from PBMCs. This receptor was taken from a human donor with aplastic anemia. This CDR3 reads CASSGASGRITGELFF. CDR3 DNA: TGTGCCAGCAGCGGCGCTAGCGGGAGGATCACCGGGGAGCTGTTTTTT.